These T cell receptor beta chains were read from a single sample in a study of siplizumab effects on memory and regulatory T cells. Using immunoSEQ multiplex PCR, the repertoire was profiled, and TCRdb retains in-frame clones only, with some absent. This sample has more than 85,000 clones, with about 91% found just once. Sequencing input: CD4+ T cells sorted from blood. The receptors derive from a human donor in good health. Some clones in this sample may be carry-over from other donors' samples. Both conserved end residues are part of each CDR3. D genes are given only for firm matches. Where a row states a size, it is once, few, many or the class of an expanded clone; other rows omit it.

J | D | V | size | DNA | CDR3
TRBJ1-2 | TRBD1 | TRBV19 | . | TGTGCCAGTAGCACCCCCAGCTGGACAGGTGATAACTATGGCTACACCTTC | CASSTPSWTGDNYGYTF
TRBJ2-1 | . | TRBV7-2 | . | TGTGCCAGCAGCTTGTCACGGACGTGGGGTGCCTACAATGAGCAGTTCTTC | CASSLSRTWGAYNEQFF
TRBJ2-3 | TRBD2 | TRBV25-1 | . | TGTGCCAGCAGTGAATGGGAGGGATTTAGCACAGATACGCAGTATTTT | CASSEWEGFSTDTQYF
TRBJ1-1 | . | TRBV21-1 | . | TGTGCCAGCAGTCTACCCCTGGCACACCCGCCAGACTTGAACACTGAAGCTTTCTTT | CASSLPLAHPPDLNTEAFF
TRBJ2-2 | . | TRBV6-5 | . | TGTGCCAGCAGTTACTCAGGGCTAGCTGTAACCGGGGAGCTGTTTTTT | CASSYSGLAVTGELFF
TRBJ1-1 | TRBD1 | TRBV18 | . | TGTGCCAGCTCACAGGGGGCAGGGGGCACTGAAGCTTTCTTT | CASSQGAGGTEAFF
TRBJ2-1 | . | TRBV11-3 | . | TGTGCCAGCAGCTTAGATACCGGAGAGCAGTTCTTC | CASSLDTGEQFF
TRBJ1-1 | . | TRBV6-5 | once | TGTGCCAGCAGTTACCCCTCACAGGGAATTTCGACTGAAGCTTTCTTT | CASSYPSQGISTEAFF
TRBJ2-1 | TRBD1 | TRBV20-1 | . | TGCAGTGCTAATCTGGACAGGGGGCAAATCTTC | CSANLDRGQIF
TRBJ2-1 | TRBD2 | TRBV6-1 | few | TGTGCCAGCAGTCGACTAGCGGGAGGGAACAATGAGCAGTTCTTC | CASSRLAGGNNEQFF
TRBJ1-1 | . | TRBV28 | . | TGTGCCAGCAAAACCCCGGCAGGTGGCCCGAACACTGAAGCTTTCTTT | CASKTPAGGPNTEAFF
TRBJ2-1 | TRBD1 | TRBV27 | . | TGTGCCAGCAGTTTACGGCCAATAGGACAGGGGAGGCTGTACAATGAGCAGTTCTTC | CASSLRPIGQGRLYNEQFF
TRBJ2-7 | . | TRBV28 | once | TGTGCCAGCAGTTTATATCAGGGGAGCTCCTACGAGCAGTACTTC | CASSLYQGSSYEQYF
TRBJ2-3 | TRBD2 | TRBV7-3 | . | TGTGCCAGCAGCTATCTAGCGGGAGGAGTTGATACGCAGTATTTT | CASSYLAGGVDTQYF
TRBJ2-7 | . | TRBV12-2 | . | TGTGCAAGTCGCTTAGCTGCGCAGCTCTCCTACGAGCAGTACTTC | CASRLAAQLSYEQYF
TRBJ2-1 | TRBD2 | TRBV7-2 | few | TGTGCCAGCAGCCCTCGACTAGCGGCTAATGAGCAGTTCTTC | CASSPRLAANEQFF
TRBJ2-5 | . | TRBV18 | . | TGTGCCAGCTCACCACCCAGGGTTCAAGAGACCCAGTACTTC | CASSPPRVQETQYF
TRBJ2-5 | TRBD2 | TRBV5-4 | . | TGTGCCAGCAGCGGGGGGACTAATTCGGAGACCCAGTACTTC | CASSGGTNSETQYF
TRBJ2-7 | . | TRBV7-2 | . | TGTGCCAGCAGCCCATCCTACGAGCAGTACTTC | CASSPSYEQYF
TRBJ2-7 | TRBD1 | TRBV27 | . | TGTGCCAGCAGTTCCCCGGGACAGGGGTCGCCTCCTTCACACGAGCAGTACTTC | CASSSPGQGSPPSHEQYF
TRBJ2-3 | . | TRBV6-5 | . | TGTGCCAGCAGTTACCGTCGGGACACAGATACGCAGTATTTT | CASSYRRDTDTQYF
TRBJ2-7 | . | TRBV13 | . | TGTGCCAGCAGAATGGGGGCCAACTCCTACGAGCAGTACTTC | CASRMGANSYEQYF